The 3 T cell receptor beta chains presented below share a single source sample, sequenced in a study of blood T cell repertoires in COVID-19. Here immunoSEQ multiplex PCR was the method, and the copy in TCRdb shows in-frame clones only, minus some. The profile shows approximately 260,000 clones, approximately 90% of them singletons. Input material: peripheral blood. Receptor source: a woman aged 40 to 50 with acute or convalescent COVID-19.

The V call is TRBV9, the J call TRBJ2-5, with TRBD2 matching over 7 bases. CDR3 length: 15 residues. Germline CDR1 is SGDLS and CDR2 is YYNGEE. With 6 bases clipped from V and 5 bases from J, the junction kept 13 bases outside the gene matches. The CDR3: CASTSGTVGGETQYF. As DNA, the CDR3 is TGTGCCAGCACCTCGGGGACCGTCGGGGGGGAGACCCAGTACTTC.

The chain employs TRBV27 and TRBJ1-6, with a possible D match to TRBD1 (5 bases). V dropped 2 bases and J dropped 0 bases, with 14 bases sitting between them. This CDR3 is built from 18 residues. CDR1 and CDR2 from the germline V gene are MNHEY and SMNVEV (reference sequence). This chain's CDR3 is CASSLEPGGLSYNSPLHF. The DNA for the CDR3 is TGTGCCAGCAGTTTAGAACCCGGGGGTCTCTCCTATAATTCACCCCTCCACTTT.

This clone was observed a few times. The sample holds other DNA sequences that translate to the same CDR3. The chain employs TRBV12-3 or TRBV12-4 and TRBJ1-4; D is unclear. The V end lost 5 bases, the J end lost 1 base, and 2 bases lay between the germline ends. The CDR3 is 12 amino acids. This CDR3 is CASSLTNEKLFF. In DNA form, the CDR3 reads TGTGCCAGCAGTCTAACTAATGAAAAACTGTTTTTT.